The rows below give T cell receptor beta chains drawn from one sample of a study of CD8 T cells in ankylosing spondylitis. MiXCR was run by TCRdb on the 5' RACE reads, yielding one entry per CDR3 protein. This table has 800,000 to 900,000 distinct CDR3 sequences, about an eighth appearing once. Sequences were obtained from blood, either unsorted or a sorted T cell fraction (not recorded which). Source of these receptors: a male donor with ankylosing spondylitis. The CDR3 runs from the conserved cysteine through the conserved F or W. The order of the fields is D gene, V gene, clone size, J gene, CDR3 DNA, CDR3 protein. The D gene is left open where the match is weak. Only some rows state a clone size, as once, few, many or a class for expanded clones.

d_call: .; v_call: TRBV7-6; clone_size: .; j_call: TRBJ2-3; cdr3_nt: TGTGCCAGCAGCTTAGCGCTAGAAGATACGCAGTATTTT; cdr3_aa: CASSLALEDTQYF
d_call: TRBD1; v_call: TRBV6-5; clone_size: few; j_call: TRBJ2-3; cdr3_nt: TGTGCCAGCAGTTACTCGAAGGCGACAGGGTTTTATACGCAGTATTTT; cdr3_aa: CASSYSKATGFYTQYF
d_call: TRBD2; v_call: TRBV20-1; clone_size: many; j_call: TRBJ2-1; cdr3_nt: TGCAGTGCTAGTCAACTAGCGGGGGAACATTCCTCCTACAATGAGCAGTTCTTC; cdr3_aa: CSASQLAGEHSSYNEQFF
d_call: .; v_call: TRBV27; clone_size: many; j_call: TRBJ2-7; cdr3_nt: TGTGCCAGCAGTTCTTACTTACGGGCCTACGAGCAGTACTTC; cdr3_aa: CASSSYLRAYEQYF
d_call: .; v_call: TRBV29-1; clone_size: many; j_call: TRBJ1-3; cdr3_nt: TGCAGCGTCCGAAACTCTGGAAACACCATATATTTT; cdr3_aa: CSVRNSGNTIYF
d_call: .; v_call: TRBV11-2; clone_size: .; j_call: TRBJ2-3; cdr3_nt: TGTGCCAGCAGCCCCGGACCGTACGGCACAGATACGCAGTATTTT; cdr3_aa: CASSPGPYGTDTQYF
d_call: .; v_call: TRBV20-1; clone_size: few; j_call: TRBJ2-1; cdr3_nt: TGCAGTGCTGTACTCCGGGACCTCCAATTCTTC; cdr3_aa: CSAVLRDLQFF
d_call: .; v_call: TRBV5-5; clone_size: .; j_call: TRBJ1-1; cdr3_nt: TGTGCCATCAGCCCTAGACTTCTCTTTAACACTGAAGCTTTCTTT; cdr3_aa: CAISPRLLFNTEAFF
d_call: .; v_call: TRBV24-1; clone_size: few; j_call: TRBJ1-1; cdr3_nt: TGTGCCACCAGTGACACTTGGGCCACTGAAGCTTTCTTT; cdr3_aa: CATSDTWATEAFF
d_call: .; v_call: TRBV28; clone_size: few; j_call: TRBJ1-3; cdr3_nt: TGTGCCAGCAGCCTCTCCGGACACGGAGGAAACACCATATATTTT; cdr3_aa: CASSLSGHGGNTIYF